This passage covers 18 T cell receptor beta chains from one sample sequenced in a study of persistence of HIV-infected CD4 T cells. These receptors are not linked to any known antigen. An overlapping HIV-1 Gag peptide pool stimulated these cells at 0.95 to 1 ug/peptide/mL. Sorted nonresponding memory CD4+ T cells were CD40L-negative, CD69-negative, CD45RO-high. The immunoSEQ assay was version 4, run in survey mode. TCRdb keeps only in-frame clones here, not all; method: immunoSEQ multiplex PCR. Altogether roughly 32,000 clones are present, about four fifths being singletons, with the ten largest covering over 15%. The material was CD4+ T cells sorted from PBMCs after approximately 19-hour stimulation, obtained from a patient who received antiretroviral therapy. These receptors were collected from an adult woman with HIV who was CMV-seropositive.

The chain couples TRBV5-5 to TRBJ1-2; maybe TRBD1 (5 bases). CDR1 and CDR2 (germline): SGHKS, YYEKEE (reference sequence). The CDR3 totals 15 residues. Trimming pared 0 bases from V and 4 bases from J, leaving 13 bases between. In DNA, the CDR3 is TGTGCCAGCAGCTTGGCAACAGGAACGAGCTATGGCTACACCTTC. Encoded protein: CASSLATGTSYGYTF.

The chain has TRBV25-1 and TRBJ2-5; D gene unclear. Looked up from germline, CDR1 is MGHDK and CDR2 is SYGVNS. The V end lost 6 bases, the J end lost 7 bases, and 9 bases lay between the germline ends. This CDR3 has 11 amino acids. The DNA for the CDR3 is TGTGCCAGCAGCTCACCAGCGACCCAGTACTTC. It yields the protein CASSSPATQYF.

This chain joins TRBV2 and TRBJ2-1; D is undetermined. Per the germline V gene, CDR1 is SNHLY and CDR2 is FYNNEI. Deletions cut 8 bases from V and 9 bases from J, with 5 bases between. The CDR3 is 9 residues long. In DNA, the CDR3 is TGTGCCAGCGGAAGTGAGCAGTTCTTC. Translation: CASGSEQFF.

This sequence joins TRBV20-1 and TRBJ2-3; 10 nucleotides match TRBD2. V dropped 3 bases and J dropped 4; count of bases not matched to a gene: 7. Germline CDR1 reads DFQATT; CDR2 reads SNEGSKA (reference sequence). This CDR3 spans 15 amino acids. The CDR3 reads CSASKAGGLPDTQYF. The DNA of the CDR3 is TGCAGTGCTAGTAAAGCGGGGGGGCTTCCAGATACGCAGTATTTT.

The chain employs TRBV5-6 and TRBJ1-1; 10 bases agree with TRBD1. This CDR3 is built from 15 residues. Germline CDR1 and CDR2: SGHDT and YYEEEE. The V segment lost 4 bases and the J segment 4 bases; nucleotides outside the gene matches: 7. The chain's CDR3 is CASSLTGQGPTEAFF. CDR3 sequence (DNA): TGTGCCAGCAGCCTAACGGGACAGGGGCCCACTGAAGCTTTCTTT.

Written as DNA, the CDR3 is TGTGCCAGCAGCTTTAACAGTTATCAGCCCCAGCATTTT. It translates to CASSFNSYQPQHF. The chain carries TRBV7-2 and TRBJ1-5; D not certain. The CDR3 is 13 residues long. Germline V gives CDR1 SGHTA, CDR2 FQGNSA. With 3 bases removed from V and 5 bases from J, the gap between germline ends came to 8 bases.

In regard to this clone: Germline and junction disagree at one end, which may indicate a read error. CDR3 nucleotides: TGTACCAGCAGCCCAAGGACAGGGGGCAGTGAGACCCAGTACTTC. Protein product: CTSSPRTGGSETQYF. V is TRBV5-6 and J is TRBJ2-5; TRBD1 aligns across 11 bases. Per germline, CDR1 SGHDT and CDR2 YYEEEE. There are 15 residues in the CDR3.

The chain combines TRBV2 with TRBJ1-5, with a tentative D call TRBD1 (6 bases). The CDR3 is 13 amino acids. V lost 5 bases and J 15 bases, leaving 20 bases between the germline ends. From germline, CDR1 is SNHLY and CDR2 FYNNEI. The CDR3 DNA follows: TGTGCCAGCAGTTTACAGGACAGAACAGTAACGCATTTT. Translating gives CASSLQDRTVTHF.

V is TRBV5-4 and J is TRBJ2-3; D unclear. The CDR3 contains 15 residues. CDR1 is SGHNT, CDR2 YYREEE, per germline (reference sequence). V lost 0 bases and J lost 4, with 12 bases in between. The CDR3 region has the DNA TGTGCCAGCAGCTTGGAGGGCCCTGGGGCAGATACGCAGTATTTT. This codes for CASSLEGPGADTQYF.

This clone was seen once. The chain combines TRBV7-9 with TRBJ1-1; tentative D call: TRBD1 (5 bases). Trimming left V 0 bases short and J 4 bases short, with 12 bases between. The CDR3 has 15 amino acids. The V gene's germline CDR1 is SEHNR and CDR2 FQNEAQ (reference sequence). In DNA, the CDR3 is TGTGCCAGCAGCTTAGCGGGGAGGGGTGGCACTGAAGCTTTCTTT. Translated, it gives CASSLAGRGGTEAFF.

This CDR3 reads CATSDWGTTSSGGELFF. CDR3 bases: TGTGCCACCAGTGATTGGGGTACGACGTCGTCGGGCGGGGAGCTGTTTTTT. The rearrangement links TRBV24-1 to TRBJ2-2; D is unclear. Germline V gives CDR1 KGHDR, CDR2 SFDVKD. This CDR3 spans 17 amino acids. Trimming pared 2 bases from V and 7 bases from J, leaving 19 bases between.

This clone was observed once. The rearrangement links TRBV12-3 or TRBV12-4 to TRBJ2-7; TRBD1 might be the D (5 bases). Trimming took 5 bases from V and 4 from J, leaving 12 bases between them. There are 13 residues in the CDR3. The CDR3 reads CASSHSDRYEQYF. The CDR3 region has the DNA TGTGCCAGCAGTCATTCCGACAGATACGAGCAGTACTTC.

This sequence joins TRBV9 and TRBJ2-7, with TRBD1 matching over 7 bases. Trimming removed 4 bases from V and 2 bases from J; junction bases left unmatched: 9. The CDR3 covers 15 residues. The germline CDR1 and CDR2 sequences are SGDLS and YYNGEE. CDR3 nucleotides: TGTGCCAGCAGCCTGGGCCAGGGGGTTACCTACGAGCAGTACTTC. Translation: CASSLGQGVTYEQYF.

The chain recombines TRBV12-3 or TRBV12-4 with TRBJ2-7; D possibly uses TRBD1 or TRBD2 (5 bases each). This CDR3 has 11 amino acids. V was pared by 6 bases and J by 6 bases, with 9 bases between. This chain's CDR3 is CASSGTGEQYF. CDR3 nucleotides: TGTGCCAGCAGCGGGACCGGCGAGCAGTACTTC.

The V and J genes are TRBV27 and TRBJ2-7, with 10 bases lining up with TRBD2. Germline V lookup: CDR1 MNHEY, CDR2 SMNVEV (reference sequence). With V trimmed by 5 bases and J by 7 bases, 11 bases remained unmatched. The CDR3 spans 15 residues. The CDR3 loop is CASSTRGLATAEQYF. CDR3 nucleotides: TGTGCCAGCAGTACGCGGGGACTAGCGACGGCGGAGCAGTACTTC.

The CDR3 DNA reads as TGTGCCAGCAGCCCCGCCGGGACACCGGGAGCCCTCCACTTT. It translates to CASSPAGTPGALHF. The chain carries TRBV11-3 and TRBJ1-6, with D possibly TRBD1 on 6 matching bases. Germline values: CDR1 SGHNT, CDR2 YENEEA. The V and J ends lost 5 bases and 14 bases respectively, with 19 bases between them. The CDR3 contains 14 residues.

The chain carries TRBV6-5 and TRBJ1-2; D is ambiguous. The CDR3 sequence is 13 residues long. Germline CDR1 is MNHEY and CDR2 is SVGAGI. Trimming cost V 7 bases and J 1 base, with 10 bases left between them. The CDR3: CASMERSNYGYTF. DNA of the CDR3: TGTGCCAGCATGGAGCGCAGTAACTATGGCTACACCTTC.

J is TRBJ2-3 and V is TRBV24-1, with D possibly TRBD1 on 5 matching bases. CDR1 is KGHDR, CDR2 SFDVKD, per germline. The length of the CDR3 is 12 residues. The germline V and J ends were trimmed by 4 bases and 10 bases, with 11 bases remaining between them. The DNA for the CDR3 is TGTGCCACCAGTGACCCGACAGAGCCGCAGTATTTT. Its translation: CATSDPTEPQYF.